The 25 T cell receptor beta chains presented below share a single source sample, sequenced in a study of CD8+ T cells in alopecia areata (dated by TCRdb to the late 2010s). The library relied on the immunoSEQ multiplex PCR assay. To provide template for TCR sequencing, every sample had RNA extracted and reverse transcribed into cDNA. What TCRdb holds here is the immuneACCESS table cut down to in-frame rearrangements. Part of the clones is not present; checked against another copy, under half of the missing clones reflect an unresolved V gene, and the others are unexplained. The sample includes roughly 150,000 clones, with less than 75% observed a single time. The top ten clonotypes cover about 38% of the sample. The sample comprised CD8+ T cells sorted from blood. These receptors all stem from a human donor in good health.

The chain joins TRBV10-3 to TRBJ2-7, with D perhaps TRBD1 (6 bases). V dropped 1 base and J dropped 3 bases, with 10 bases sitting between them. The CDR3 loop spans 14 amino acids. Per germline, CDR1 ENHRY and CDR2 SYGVKD. CDR3 amino acids: CAISELGQYYEQYF. The CDR3 DNA reads TGTGCCATCAGTGAGTTAGGACAGTACTACGAGCAGTACTTC.

A single count supports this clone. The rearrangement uses TRBV2 and TRBJ1-2; 7 nucleotides match TRBD1. CDR3 size: 12 residues. With V trimmed by 6 bases and J by 8 bases, 6 bases remained unmatched. Germline V gives CDR1 SNHLY, CDR2 FYNNEI. CDR3 loop: CASRDRSSGYTF. The CDR3 nucleotides read TGTGCCAGCAGGGACAGGTCGAGCGGCTACACCTTC.

V gene TRBV7-9 combines with J gene TRBJ2-1, with 8 nucleotides matching TRBD2. Germline CDR1 reads SEHNR; CDR2 reads FQNEAQ (reference sequence). V lost 4 bases to trimming and J lost 0 bases; unmatched junction nucleotides: 5. CDR3 length equals 16 residues. CDR3 sequence reads: CASSSPGTSSYNEQFF. CDR3 bases: TGTGCCAGCAGCTCACCCGGGACTAGCTCCTACAATGAGCAGTTCTTC. The full variable domain, its missing parts supplied by reference TRBV7-9 and TRBJ2-1, is DTGVSQNPRHKITKRGQNVTFRCDPISEHNRLYWYRQTLGQGPEFLTYFQNEAQLEKSRLLSDRFSAERPKGSFSTLEIQRTEQGDSAMYLCASSSPGTSSYNEQFFGPGTRLTVL.

Notes on this clone: Other nucleotide sequences from this sample produce the same CDR3. The genes are TRBV29-1 and TRBJ2-1; no definite D call. The germline V gene has CDR1 SQVTM and CDR2 ANQGSEA. Trimming left V 2 bases short and J 4 bases short, with 6 bases between. CDR3 length equals 12 residues. The CDR3 spells CSVETGYNEQFF. The CDR3 bases are TGCAGCGTTGAAACCGGTTACAATGAGCAGTTCTTC.

The chain joins TRBV2 to TRBJ2-5; D not resolved. Germline V lookup: CDR1 SNHLY, CDR2 FYNNEI. V was shortened by 9 bases and J by 1 base, with 12 bases between the two germline ends. This CDR3 is 13 amino acids long. The CDR3 loop is CARAAVLQETQYF. In DNA, the CDR3 is TGTGCCAGGGCGGCGGTACTCCAAGAGACCCAGTACTTC.

In this sample, this clone turned up a few times. V usage is TRBV11-1 and J usage is TRBJ2-2, with 9 bases lining up with TRBD1. The V gene end was trimmed by 5 bases and the J gene end by 5 bases; junction bases not matched to a gene: 9. The germline gives CDR1 SGHAT, CDR2 FQDESV (reference sequence). The CDR3 is made up of 16 amino acids. The CDR3 DNA reads as TGTGCCAGCAGCGGCTGGGGGACAGGGATTACCGGGGAGCTGTTTTTT. Translating it yields CASSGWGTGITGELFF.

This rearrangement joins TRBV29-1 to TRBJ2-7; 7 bases agree with TRBD2. The CDR3 contains 17 residues. CDR1 is SQVTM and CDR2 is ANQGSEA in the germline V gene. V lost 5 bases and J lost 1; bases outside the gene matches: 17. CDR3: CSVLRRGGPLASYEQYF. CDR3 coding DNA: TGCAGCGTTCTACGGAGGGGAGGGCCTCTCGCGTCCTACGAGCAGTACTTC.

The rearrangement uses TRBV13 and TRBJ2-1; possible D gene TRBD2, 5 bases. Germline assignment: CDR1 PRHDT and CDR2 FYEKMQ (reference sequence). V lost 3 bases, J lost 0 bases, and 12 bases lay in between. This CDR3 is 16 amino acids long. The chain's CDR3 is CASSFGSGISYNEQFF. CDR3 DNA: TGTGCCAGCAGCTTTGGGTCCGGGATCTCCTACAATGAGCAGTTCTTC.

The chain has TRBV29-1 and TRBJ2-2, with TRBD2 as a possible D gene (6 bases). The V end lost 5 bases, the J end lost 9 bases, and 13 bases lay between the germline ends. In germline, CDR1 is SQVTM, CDR2 ANQGSEA. This CDR3 has 12 amino acids. The CDR3 loop reads CSVLSGDRELFF. CDR3 bases: TGCAGCGTTCTTTCGGGGGACCGGGAGCTGTTTTTT.

J is TRBJ2-3 and V is TRBV7-2; D gene ambiguous. This CDR3 is 17 amino acids long. The V end was cut by 6 bases, the J end by 1 base, with 20 bases between. The germline V gene has CDR1 SGHTA and CDR2 FQGNSA. Written as DNA, the CDR3 is TGTGCCAGCAGGTCCGGGCCCTACCCAAGTGGCACAGATACGCAGTATTTT. It encodes CASRSGPYPSGTDTQYF. The entire variable domain, with the rest obtained from reference TRBV7-2 and TRBJ2-3, is as follows: GAGVSQSPSNKVTEKGKDVELRCDPISGHTALYWYRQSLGQGLEFLIYFQGNSAPDKSGLPSDRFSAERTGGSVSTLTIQRTQQEDSAVYLCASRSGPYPSGTDTQYFGPGTRLTVL.

The chain has TRBV2 and TRBJ2-7; D may be TRBD2 (5 bases). V dropped 4 bases and J dropped 5 bases, with 6 bases sitting between them. The CDR3 contains 11 residues. Germline V gene lookup returns CDR1 SNHLY and CDR2 FYNNEI. CDR3 region: CASSGRDEQYF. The CDR3 nucleotides read TGTGCCAGCAGTGGGCGGGACGAGCAGTACTTC.

This clone was seen a single time. This rearrangement joins TRBV7-2 to TRBJ1-1; TRBD1 agrees at 9 bases. CDR3 size: 14 residues. V shed 5 bases, J shed 8 bases, and the junction held 9 bases outside the gene matches. Looked up from germline, CDR1 is SGHTA and CDR2 is FQGNSA. The CDR3, as DNA: TGTGCCAGCAGCCGAAACCGGGACAGGGAGGAAGCTTTCTTT. Translation gives CASSRNRDREEAFF.

This clone has just one count. The V gene is TRBV29-1, the J gene TRBJ2-7; 9 nucleotides agree with TRBD2. CDR3 length: 16 residues. CDR1 and CDR2 (germline): SQVTM, ANQGSEA. V was pared by 3 bases and J by 0 bases, with 9 bases of the junction left unmatched. The CDR3 DNA reads as TGCAGCGTTGAGGGGATTAGCGGGAGAGGCTCCTACGAGCAGTACTTC. Residues: CSVEGISGRGSYEQYF.

This sequence joins TRBV7-9 and TRBJ2-1, with TRBD1 identical over 10 bases. CDR1 and CDR2 (germline): SEHNR, FQNEAQ (reference sequence). V lost 5 bases to trimming and J lost 0 bases; unmatched junction nucleotides: 4. The CDR3 spans 16 residues. CDR3 sequence: CASSPDRGSSYNEQFF. CDR3 DNA sequence: TGTGCCAGCAGCCCGGACAGGGGGAGCTCCTACAATGAGCAGTTCTTC.

This clone was seen only a few times. V usage is TRBV27 and J usage is TRBJ2-3; no clear D gene. Trimming took off 8 bases at V and 4 bases at J, with 10 bases between the two ends. Germline V lookup: CDR1 MNHEY, CDR2 SMNVEV (reference sequence). The CDR3 length is 12 residues. CDR3 DNA: TGTGCCAGCTTTAGATCGGCAGATACGCAGTATTTT. Its protein is CASFRSADTQYF.

This chain uses TRBV6-5 with TRBJ2-3; 8 bases match TRBD1. The CDR3 contains 15 residues. In germline, CDR1 is MNHEY, CDR2 SVGAGI. Germline trimming cut 5 bases from V and 4 bases from J; bases unmatched to any gene: 8. The CDR3 spells CASSNGQGTADTQYF. The CDR3 coding sequence is TGTGCCAGCAGTAACGGACAGGGCACCGCAGATACGCAGTATTTT.

The CDR3 loop reads CATSRDTSVGVSYNEQFF. CDR3 DNA: TGTGCCACCAGCAGAGATACTTCGGTGGGAGTATCCTACAATGAGCAGTTCTTC. This chain uses TRBV15 with TRBJ2-1; TRBD2 might be the D (5 bases). Trimming cost V 0 bases and J 1 base, with 16 bases left between them. Germline CDR1 reads LNHNV; CDR2 reads YYDKDF (reference sequence). CDR3 size: 18 residues.

The chain uses TRBV29-1 and TRBJ2-3; D might be TRBD2 (7 bases). The CDR3 consists of 13 residues. Germline loops: CDR1 SQVTM, CDR2 ANQGSEA. The V and J ends lost 4 bases and 10 bases respectively, with 18 bases between them. As DNA, the CDR3 is TGCAGCGTTGGGGGGGCGGGGGCCCGTCCGCAGTATTTT. This codes for CSVGGAGARPQYF.

The V and J genes are TRBV28 and TRBJ2-4, with 11 bases lining up with TRBD1. The junction had 7 bases not matched to a gene; V was cut back by 7 bases and J by 8 bases. There are 14 residues in the CDR3. The germline CDR1 and CDR2 sequences are MDHEN and SYDVKM. This chain's CDR3 is CASTIGQGADIQYF. The CDR3 nucleotides are TGTGCCAGCACCATTGGACAGGGGGCCGACATTCAGTACTTC.

V usage is TRBV15 and J usage is TRBJ1-1; D gene unclear. CDR1 is LNHNV, CDR2 YYDKDF, per germline (reference sequence). Trimming took off 1 base at V and 0 bases at J, with 6 bases between the two ends. This CDR3 has 14 residues. CDR3 loop: CATSRAQLNTEAFF. DNA for the CDR3: TGTGCCACCAGCAGAGCACAGTTGAACACTGAAGCTTTCTTT.

This chain links TRBV7-2 with TRBJ2-2; no clear D gene. The CDR3 totals 15 residues. Trimming left V 0 bases short and J 2 bases short, with 7 bases between. Germline CDR1 SGHTA, CDR2 FQGNSA. The CDR3 loop is CASSLAGLNTGELFF. The CDR3 bases are TGTGCCAGCAGCTTAGCCGGGTTAAACACCGGGGAGCTGTTTTTT.

The CDR3 loop is CASNSGPSSYNEQFF. In DNA, the CDR3 is TGTGCCAGCAATAGCGGGCCGAGCTCCTACAATGAGCAGTTCTTC. J is TRBJ2-1 and V is TRBV5-6; TRBD2 matches 7 bases. Germline assignment: CDR1 SGHDT and CDR2 YYEEEE. Losses at the gene ends were 6 bases for V and 0 bases for J; bases not matched to a gene: 6. This CDR3 contains 15 residues.

The chain recombines TRBV30 with TRBJ1-2, with D uncertain. In germline, CDR1 is GTSNPN, CDR2 SVGIG (reference sequence). The CDR3 contains 12 residues. The V end was cut by 5 bases, the J end by 0 bases, with 7 bases between. CDR3 region: CAWAIPNYGYTF. CDR3 nucleotides: TGTGCCTGGGCGATCCCTAACTATGGCTACACCTTC.

V usage is TRBV5-6 and J usage is TRBJ1-1; possibly TRBD1 for D (6 bases). V was clipped by 4 bases and J by 7 bases, with 11 bases between them. This CDR3 spans 12 amino acids. Looked up from germline, CDR1 is SGHDT and CDR2 is YYEEEE. The CDR3 sequence: CASSIGQNEAFF. The CDR3 DNA sequence: TGTGCCAGCAGCATCGGACAGAATGAAGCTTTCTTT.

The chain is built from TRBV9 and TRBJ2-1; 7 bases agree with TRBD2. The V segment lost 4 bases and the J segment 0 bases; nucleotides outside the gene matches: 10. Looked up from germline, CDR1 is SGDLS and CDR2 is YYNGEE. The CDR3 runs to 17 residues. The CDR3 nucleotides are TGTGCCAGCAGCCCGACGGTGGGAGGGCTCTCCTACAATGAGCAGTTCTTC. Translating gives CASSPTVGGLSYNEQFF. The complete variable domain, with remaining parts taken from reference TRBV9 and TRBJ2-1, reads DSGVTQTPKHLITATGQRVTLRCSPRSGDLSVYWYQQSLDQGLQFLIQYYNGEERAKGNILERFSAQQFPDLHSELNLSSLELGDSALYFCASSPTVGGLSYNEQFFGPGTRLTVL.